These 5 T cell receptor beta chains came from one sample sequenced in a study of blood T cell repertoires in COVID-19. Assay: immunoSEQ multiplex PCR; the TCRdb copy retains only in-frame clones and omits some. Among roughly 200,000 clones listed, approximately 81% were seen once. Specimen: peripheral blood. All receptors come from a woman aged 80 or over with acute or convalescent COVID-19.

This rearrangement joins TRBV10-3 to TRBJ2-5, with TRBD2 as a possible D gene (6 bases). CDR1 is ENHRY and CDR2 is SYGVKD in the germline V gene. V was pared by 0 bases and J by 6 bases, with 11 bases between. This CDR3 is built from 14 residues. Written as DNA, the CDR3 is TGTGCCATCAGTGAGTCGGGCGGGGAGAAGACCCAGTACTTC. Protein sequence: CAISESGGEKTQYF.

The V and J genes are TRBV6-5 and TRBJ2-5, with D possibly matching TRBD2 (6 bases). The CDR3 has 16 residues. The V gene lost 2 bases and the J gene lost 2 bases, with 15 bases spanning the gap. Germline CDR1 is MNHEY and CDR2 is SVGAGI. The CDR3 DNA follows: TGTGCCAGCAGTTACCGCCCTCGCGCGGGGCAAGAGACCCAGTACTTC. Protein sequence: CASSYRPRAGQETQYF.

J is TRBJ1-3 and V is TRBV6-6; TRBD1 is a possible D gene (5 bases). Germline loops: CDR1 MNHNY, CDR2 SVGAGI (reference sequence). Trimming took off 5 bases at V and 8 bases at J, with 25 bases between the two ends. CDR3 length: 17 amino acids. CDR3 residues: CASSRYGRAYGGHTIYF. DNA of the CDR3: TGTGCCAGCAGTAGATACGGACGGGCTTACGGGGGTCACACCATATATTTT.

The rearrangement uses TRBV2 and TRBJ2-7; D is possibly TRBD1 (5 bases). The germline gives CDR1 SNHLY, CDR2 FYNNEI. The CDR3 is 12 amino acids. Between the trimmed V and J ends, which lost 6 bases and 2 bases, there was a span of 8 bases. CDR3 amino acids: CASRDNTYEQYF. The CDR3 region has the DNA TGTGCCAGCAGGGACAACACCTACGAGCAGTACTTC.

The chain combines TRBV28 with TRBJ2-5; 8 bases line up with TRBD2. Germline V gene sequence: CDR1 MDHEN, CDR2 SYDVKM. The CDR3 has 13 amino acids. With 2 bases clipped from V and 4 bases from J, the junction kept 0 bases outside the gene matches. In DNA, the CDR3 is TGTGCCAGCAGTTTAAGCGGGGGAGAGACCCAGTACTTC. Translated, it gives CASSLSGGETQYF. Full variable domain (outside the CDR3, taken from reference TRBV28 and TRBJ2-5): DVKVTQSSRYLVKRTGEKVFLECVQDMDHENMFWYRQDPGLGLRLIYFSYDVKMKEKGDIPEGYSVSREKKERFSLILESASTNQTSMYLCASSLSGGETQYFGPGTRLLVL.